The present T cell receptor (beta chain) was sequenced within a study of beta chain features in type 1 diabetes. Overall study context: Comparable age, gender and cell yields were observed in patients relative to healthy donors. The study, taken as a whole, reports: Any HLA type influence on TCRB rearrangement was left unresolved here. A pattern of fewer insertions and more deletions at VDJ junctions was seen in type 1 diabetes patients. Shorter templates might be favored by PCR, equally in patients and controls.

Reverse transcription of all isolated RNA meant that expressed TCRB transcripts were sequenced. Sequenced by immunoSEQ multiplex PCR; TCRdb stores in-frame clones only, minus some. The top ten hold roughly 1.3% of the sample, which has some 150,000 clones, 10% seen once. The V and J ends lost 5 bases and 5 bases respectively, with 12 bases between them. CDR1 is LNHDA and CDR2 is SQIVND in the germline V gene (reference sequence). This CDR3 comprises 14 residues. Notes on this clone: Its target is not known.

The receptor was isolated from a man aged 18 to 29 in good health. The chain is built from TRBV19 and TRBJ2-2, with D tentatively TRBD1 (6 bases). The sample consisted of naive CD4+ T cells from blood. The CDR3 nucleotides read TGTGCCAGTAGTGTCACAGGGTTAACCGGGGAGCTGTTTTTT. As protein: CASSVTGLTGELFF.